The 10 T cell receptor beta chains below come from one sample, sequenced in a study of control samples from healthy donors and cancer patients. Repertoires were generated with immunoSEQ multiplex PCR, while TCRdb's copy carries only in-frame clones and drops some. The sample has fewer than 200,000 clones, about 94% seen once. The specimen sequenced was PBMCs. These receptors came from a man in his sixties with colorectal cancer.

The rearrangement links TRBV27 to TRBJ2-7; D may be TRBD1 (5 bases). Trimming removed 7 bases at V and 4 bases at J, with 17 bases between. Germline assignment: CDR1 MNHEY and CDR2 SMNVEV (reference sequence). There are 14 residues in the CDR3. DNA for the CDR3: TGTGCCAGCACCGCGACAGAGCCTAAATACGAGCAGTACTTC. This encodes CASTATEPKYEQYF.

This chain links TRBV24-1 with TRBJ1-2; possibly TRBD1 for D (5 bases). This CDR3 region has 13 residues. Trimming took off 1 base at V and 7 bases at J, with 9 bases between the two ends. CDR1 is KGHDR and CDR2 is SFDVKD in the germline V gene. The CDR3 loop reads CATSDFSGFGYTF. The CDR3 DNA sequence: TGTGCCACCAGTGATTTCTCAGGGTTTGGCTACACCTTC.

The chain links TRBV7-2 to TRBJ2-5; the match to TRBD2 covers 8 bases. CDR1 and CDR2 (germline): SGHTA, FQGNSA. The CDR3 runs to 14 residues. Trimming at V came to 5 bases and at J to 5 bases, leaving 7 bases not matched to a gene. CDR3 nucleotides: TGTGCCAGCAGCCCCCTGACTAGCGTCGAGACCCAGTACTTC. Amino acids: CASSPLTSVETQYF.

This sequence joins TRBV5-1 and TRBJ2-3; 7 nucleotides line up with TRBD2. This CDR3 has 17 residues. Germline V CDR1 and CDR2: SGHRS, YFSETQ. V was clipped by 1 base and J by 5 bases; unmatched bases: 13. The CDR3 DNA follows: TGCGCCAGCAGCTTGCTCTTAGCGGGCGCCCCGGGAGATACGCAGTATTTT. Translation: CASSLLLAGAPGDTQYF.

The V call is TRBV9, the J call TRBJ2-2; D remains unclear. Trimming cost V 5 bases and J 6 bases, with 14 bases left between them. The CDR3 loop spans 14 amino acids. Germline V gene data show CDR1 as SGDLS and CDR2 as YYNGEE. The CDR3 loop reads CASRASKASGELFF. Here the CDR3 DNA reads TGTGCCAGCAGGGCCAGTAAGGCCTCCGGGGAGCTGTTTTTT.

V usage is TRBV6-2 or TRBV6-3 and J usage is TRBJ1-6; D possibly corresponds to TRBD1 (6 bases). The CDR3 is made up of 16 amino acids. From germline, CDR1 is MNHEY and CDR2 SVGEGT. The V end lost 6 bases, the J end lost 9 bases, and 21 bases lay between the germline ends. The chain's CDR3 is CASSPSRGQGGSPLHF. CDR3 nucleotides: TGTGCCAGCAGCCCTTCCCGGGGGCAGGGTGGTTCACCCCTCCACTTT.

V and J are TRBV7-2 and TRBJ1-2, with 12 bases that match TRBD1. In germline, CDR1 is SGHTA, CDR2 FQGNSA. This CDR3 is 17 amino acids long. V was clipped by 2 bases and J by 7 bases; unmatched bases: 11. The CDR3 here is CASSLYGGDRGLAGYTF. CDR3 DNA sequence: TGTGCCAGCAGCTTATACGGCGGGGACAGGGGGCTGGCTGGCTACACCTTC.

This chain links TRBV18 with TRBJ2-1; perhaps TRBD2 as D (6 bases). Trimming removed 4 bases at V and 6 bases at J, with 16 bases between. CDR1 and CDR2 (germline): KGHSH, LQKENI. The CDR3 extends over 15 amino acids. DNA of the CDR3: TGTGCCAGCTCACTCCGGAGGGATTTCGGCAATGAGCAGTTCTTC. This codes for CASSLRRDFGNEQFF.

V usage is TRBV6-5 and J usage is TRBJ2-1; the D call may be TRBD1 or TRBD2 (6 bases each). V was clipped by 6 bases and J by 3 bases, with 15 bases between them. This CDR3 is 15 amino acids long. CDR1 is MNHEY and CDR2 is SVGAGI in the germline V gene. The CDR3, as DNA: TGTGCCAGCAGGCCCGGCAGGGGAGGCTACAATGAGCAGTTCTTC. Translated, it gives CASRPGRGGYNEQFF.

V usage is TRBV21-1 and J usage is TRBJ2-3; TRBD1 was called by the table and not checked on the DNA. TRBV21-1 is a documented pseudogene. The CDR3 consists of 16 residues. The CDR3 spells CASSKGATGDTDTQYF. The CDR3 bases are TGTGCCAGCAGCAAAGGGGCGACAGGGGACACAGATACGCAGTATTTT.